This entry lists 18 T cell receptor beta chains sequenced from one sample in a study of T cell repertoires in cytomegalovirus infection. TCRdb used MiXCR to reprocess the reads, holding one entry per CDR3 protein. In the table there are around 530,000 distinct CDR3 sequences, less than 30% of which are singletons. The sample consisted of PBMCs. The receptors stem from a human donor in good health (CMV status not recorded). Some clones in this sample may be carry-over from other donors' samples.

This rearrangement joins TRBV4-1 to TRBJ2-7; TRBD1 aligns across 9 bases. The germline CDR1 and CDR2 sequences are MGHRA and YSYEKL. V gave up 1 base and J gave up 3 bases; unmatched junction bases: 13. The length of the CDR3 is 18 residues. The DNA for the CDR3 is TGCGCCAGCAGCCAAGCCTGGGGGATGGACAGGGGTTTCTACGAGCAGTACTTC. The encoded protein is CASSQAWGMDRGFYEQYF.

This clonotype was counted at least ten times. The V and J genes are TRBV7-2 and TRBJ2-5, with 8 bases identical to TRBD2. This CDR3 has 15 residues. Germline CDR1 and CDR2: SGHTA and FQGNSA. Losses at the gene ends were 5 bases for V and 5 bases for J; bases not matched to a gene: 10. The CDR3 loop is CASSHKAGELETQYF. DNA of the CDR3: TGTGCCAGCAGCCATAAAGCGGGAGAGTTGGAGACCCAGTACTTC. Full variable domain (rest looked up from reference TRBV7-2 and TRBJ2-5): GAGVSQSPSNKVTEKGKDVELRCDPISGHTALYWYRQSLGQGLEFLIYFQGNSAPDKSGLPSDRFSAERTGGSVSTLTIQRTQQEDSAVYLCASSHKAGELETQYFGPGTRLLVL.

This clonotype occurred many times. The chain employs TRBV28 and TRBJ2-7; TRBD1 agrees at 12 bases. This CDR3 comprises 14 residues. The J segment lost 7 bases and the V segment lost 5 bases, leaving 6 bases of the junction unmatched. Germline-derived CDR1 and CDR2 are MDHEN and SYDVKM. The DNA of the CDR3 is TGTGCCAGCAGTAGGGGACAGGGGGCAGTGGAGCAGTACGTC. Protein: CASSRGQGAVEQYV.

This clonotype was found many times. This rearrangement joins TRBV6-2 or TRBV6-3 to TRBJ2-7; the D gene is possibly TRBD2 (6 bases). The germline V gene has CDR1 MNHEY and CDR2 SVGEGT. Trimming removed 0 bases from V and 3 bases from J, with 9 bases in between. There are 14 residues in the CDR3. The CDR3 protein is CASSYSGGFYEQYV. DNA for the CDR3: TGTGCCAGCAGTTACTCCGGGGGTTTCTACGAGCAGTACGTC.

This clonotype was observed a handful of times. For the CDR3, the DNA is TGTGCCAGCATCGACGCAGGGACGGCCGACTACGAGCAGTACTTC. Residues: CASIDAGTADYEQYF. This chain joins TRBV6-8 and TRBJ2-7; possibly TRBD1 or TRBD2 for D (5 bases each). The CDR3 extends over 15 amino acids. In germline, CDR1 is MNHGY, CDR2 SAAAGT. The V end lost 7 bases, the J end lost 3 bases, and 19 bases lay between the germline ends.

Only a few counts were recorded for this clonotype. This chain joins TRBV12-3 or TRBV12-4 and TRBJ2-1; 8 bases line up with TRBD1. J lost 11 bases, V lost 6 bases, and 6 bases had no gene match. The CDR3 totals 12 residues. For the CDR3, the DNA is TGTGCCAGCAGAAAGGACAGGGAAAAGCAGTTCTTC. This codes for CASRKDREKQFF.

This chain connects TRBV12-3 or TRBV12-4 to TRBJ2-1; 8 bases agree with TRBD1. The trim removed 5 bases at V and 1 base at J, leaving 4 bases unmatched. The CDR3 covers 15 residues. The DNA for the CDR3 is TGTGCCAGCAGTGGGGGACAGGATTCCTACAATGAGCAGTTCTTC. This sequence encodes CASSGGQDSYNEQFF.

This clonotype showed up many times. The V and J genes are TRBV12-5 and TRBJ1-1; 8 nucleotides align to TRBD1. Germline V gene lookup returns CDR1 LGHNT and CDR2 FRNRAP. Germline trimming cut 3 bases from V and 5 bases from J; bases unmatched to any gene: 8. The CDR3 is 15 residues long. The CDR3 reads CASGFGTGLTTEAFF. The CDR3 DNA is TGTGCTAGTGGTTTCGGGACAGGACTGACGACTGAAGCTTTCTTT.

This clonotype appeared many times. The chain has TRBV7-2 and TRBJ2-7, with 8 positions matching TRBD1. V gave up 5 bases and J gave up 0 bases; unmatched junction bases: 6. Per the germline V gene, CDR1 is SGHTA and CDR2 is FQGNSA. The CDR3 length is 15 residues. The CDR3, as DNA: TGTGCCAGCAGCCAAGGACAGGGTAACTCCTACGAGCAGTACGTC. Protein sequence: CASSQGQGNSYEQYV.

This clonotype has ten or more counts. The V and J genes are TRBV7-2 and TRBJ2-7, with 9 bases fitting TRBD2. This CDR3 has 14 residues. The germline gives CDR1 SGHTA, CDR2 FQGNSA. V shed 1 base, J shed 6 bases, and the junction held 4 bases outside the gene matches. The CDR3 DNA is TGTGCCAGCAGCTTAGTGGTTAGCGGGAGCGAGCAGTACGTC. It yields the protein CASSLVVSGSEQYV.

The V gene is TRBV28, the J gene TRBJ2-5, with D perhaps TRBD1 (6 bases). The CDR3 is made up of 12 amino acids. V dropped 10 bases and J dropped 3 bases, with 12 bases sitting between them. The germline gives CDR1 MDHEN, CDR2 SYDVKM. The CDR3 here is CATTRGKETQYF. CDR3 in DNA: TGTGCCACAACGAGGGGGAAAGAGACCCAGTACTTC.

The table lists this clonotype with many counts. The chain links TRBV7-2 to TRBJ2-3; the match to TRBD2 covers 9 bases. The germline V gene has CDR1 SGHTA and CDR2 FQGNSA. J lost 6 bases, V lost 6 bases, and 13 bases had no gene match. The CDR3 extends over 16 amino acids. CDR3 sequence reads: CASRGWVAGAADTQYF. The CDR3, as DNA: TGTGCCAGCAGAGGTTGGGTAGCGGGAGCCGCGGATACGCAGTATTTT.

This clonotype was detected only a few times. The chain joins TRBV6-2 or TRBV6-3 to TRBJ1-1; the D is unclear. This CDR3 contains 13 residues. Trimming removed 7 bases from V and 11 bases from J, with 20 bases in between. The V gene's germline CDR1 is MNHEY and CDR2 SVGEGT. Here the CDR3 reads CASINYGPGGAFF. CDR3 DNA sequence: TGTGCCAGCATCAATTACGGGCCTGGAGGGGCTTTCTTT.

This clonotype has a count of ten or more. The chain couples TRBV12-3 or TRBV12-4 to TRBJ1-1; a weak D match, TRBD1 (6 bases). V shed 6 bases and J shed 0 bases, with 14 bases lying between them. This CDR3 is 15 amino acids long. CDR3 in DNA: TGTGCCAGCAGGTCAGGGGTGGGGGTGAACACTGAAGCTTTCTTT. It encodes CASRSGVGVNTEAFF.

The chain couples TRBV6-6 to TRBJ2-7, with D possibly TRBD1 on 5 matching bases. This CDR3 is 15 amino acids long. CDR1 and CDR2 (germline): MNHNY, SVGAGI (reference sequence). Trimming removed 8 bases at V and 2 bases at J, with 19 bases between. CDR3 region: CASRRLMDTAYEQYF. CDR3 nucleotide sequence: TGTGCCAGCCGGCGATTAATGGACACAGCCTACGAGCAGTACTTC.

J is TRBJ2-2 and V is TRBV7-3, with unresolved D. The CDR3 is made up of 14 amino acids. V gave up 2 bases and J gave up 9 bases, with 13 bases separating them. The germline CDR1 and CDR2 sequences are SGHTA and FQGTGA. CDR3 in amino acids: CASSLAPKIRELFF. CDR3 in DNA: TGTGCCAGCAGCTTAGCTCCCAAAATAAGGGAGCTGTTTTTT.

The chain employs TRBV18 and TRBJ2-7; a possible D gene is TRBD2 (6 bases). This CDR3 has 15 amino acids. Germline V gene lookup returns CDR1 KGHSH and CDR2 LQKENI. V dropped 3 bases and J dropped 4 bases, with 16 bases sitting between them. The DNA of the CDR3 is TGTGCCAGCTCACCGACTAGGGAAATCCTATACGAGCAGTACTTC. Its protein is CASSPTREILYEQYF.

This clonotype occurred many times. The V gene is TRBV7-2, the J gene TRBJ2-3; 9 bases are a match to TRBD2. Losses at the gene ends were 4 bases for V and 2 bases for J; bases not matched to a gene: 13. Germline V gene lookup returns CDR1 SGHTA and CDR2 FQGNSA. This CDR3 region has 18 residues. The CDR3 spells CASSSPFGVAGVTDTQYF. In DNA, the CDR3 is TGTGCCAGCAGCTCCCCGTTCGGGGTAGCGGGAGTCACAGATACGCAGTATTTT.